A selection of T cell receptor beta chains follows, all from one sample in a study of CD8 T cells in ankylosing spondylitis. TCRdb re-called the 5' RACE reads through MiXCR, storing one row per CDR3 protein. Here the sample spans 250,000 to 300,000 distinct CDR3 sequences, 20% being singletons. The sample comprised blood, either unsorted or a sorted T cell fraction (not recorded which). Receptors originate from a male donor with ankylosing spondylitis or in good health (not recorded which). The CDR3 runs from the conserved cysteine through the conserved F or W. D genes are given only for firm matches. Size is stated for part of the rows, as once, few or many counts, or as a class when the clone is expanded.

D	size	J	V	DNA	CDR3
TRBD2	few	TRBJ2-2	TRBV18	TGTGCCAGCTCACCAACGGGACTAGCGACGAACACCGGGGAGCTGTTTTTT	CASSPTGLATNTGELFF
.	few	TRBJ1-3	TRBV20-1	TGCAGTGCGCCTATGGGGGGGTCTGGAAACACCATATATTTT	CSAPMGGSGNTIYF
.	few	TRBJ2-5	TRBV11-2	TGTGCCAGCAGCACGGACAGTACCGCGGGGACCCAGTACTTC	CASSTDSTAGTQYF
.	few	TRBJ2-5	TRBV5-1	TGCGCCAGCAGCTTCGCGCGGATCCAAGAGACCCAGTACTTC	CASSFARIQETQYF
.	.	TRBJ1-4	TRBV10-3	TGTGCCATCAGCTCACAGTCCTTAGGTGAAAAACTGTTTTTT	CAISSQSLGEKLFF
.	few	TRBJ2-1	TRBV27	TGTGCCAGCAGTTTATGGGCCCCACTAGAGAATTACAATGAGCAGTTCTTC	CASSLWAPLENYNEQFF
TRBD1	.	TRBJ1-2	TRBV10-3	TGTGCCATCAGTCCTTTCGGGACAGGGGATAACTATGGCTACACCTTC	CAISPFGTGDNYGYTF
.	many	TRBJ2-3	TRBV12-3/TRBV12-4	TGCGCCAGCAGCTTCGGCACAGATACGCAGTATTTT	CASSFGTDTQYF
TRBD2	few	TRBJ2-1	TRBV28	TGTGCCAGCAGTTTATCCACGGGACTAGCGGGATACAATGAGCAGTTCTTC	CASSLSTGLAGYNEQFF
TRBD1	few	TRBJ2-1	TRBV10-2	TGCGCCAGCGTCCGGGACAGGGGTGCTGAGCAGTTCTTC	CASVRDRGAEQFF
TRBD1	few	TRBJ1-4	TRBV11-2	TGTGCCAGCAGCTTGGACAGGGCTGAAAAACTGTTTTTT	CASSLDRAEKLFF
.	.	TRBJ2-5	TRBV20-1	TGCAGTGCTAGAGAGAGGAGGGGTTCAGAGACCCAGTACTTC	CSARERRGSETQYF
.	.	TRBJ1-4	TRBV18	TGTGCCAGCTCACCTCAGGGACTGGGTGAAAAACTGTTTTTT	CASSPQGLGEKLFF
TRBD1	many	TRBJ1-1	TRBV4-2	TGTGCCAGCAGCCAAGATACAGGGGGGGACACTGAAGCTTTCTTT	CASSQDTGGDTEAFF
TRBD2	few	TRBJ2-5	TRBV12-3/TRBV12-4	TGTGCCAGCAGTTTAGTTGGACTAGCGGGGCTCCAAGAGACCCAGTACTTC	CASSLVGLAGLQETQYF
.	.	TRBJ2-3	TRBV24-1	TGTGCCACCAGTGAATCCCCTCCAGATACGCAGTATTTT	CATSESPPDTQYF
.	few	TRBJ1-4	TRBV20-1	TGCAGTGCTAGAGGGCATAGGAATGAAAAACTGTTTTTT	CSARGHRNEKLFF
.	.	TRBJ2-1	TRBV9	TGTGCCAGCAGCTTAGTGGGGCAACCCTACAATGAGCAGTTCTTC	CASSLVGQPYNEQFF
.	few	TRBJ2-2	TRBV6-1	TGTGCCAGCAACCAGGGGCAAACGGCGAACACCGGGGAGCTGTTTTTT	CASNQGQTANTGELFF
TRBD2	.	TRBJ2-1	TRBV27	TGTGCCAGCAGGCTACTAGCGGGGGGGAACAATGAGCAGTTCTTC	CASRLLAGGNNEQFF
.	.	TRBJ1-2	TRBV7-2	TGTGCCAGCAGCTTTTCCTTTTCAGGTCCCAACTATGGCTACACCTTC	CASSFSFSGPNYGYTF
TRBD1	few	TRBJ2-3	TRBV5-1	TGCGCCAGCAGCTTGGGGACAGGGGGCGATACAGATACGCAGTATTTT	CASSLGTGGDTDTQYF